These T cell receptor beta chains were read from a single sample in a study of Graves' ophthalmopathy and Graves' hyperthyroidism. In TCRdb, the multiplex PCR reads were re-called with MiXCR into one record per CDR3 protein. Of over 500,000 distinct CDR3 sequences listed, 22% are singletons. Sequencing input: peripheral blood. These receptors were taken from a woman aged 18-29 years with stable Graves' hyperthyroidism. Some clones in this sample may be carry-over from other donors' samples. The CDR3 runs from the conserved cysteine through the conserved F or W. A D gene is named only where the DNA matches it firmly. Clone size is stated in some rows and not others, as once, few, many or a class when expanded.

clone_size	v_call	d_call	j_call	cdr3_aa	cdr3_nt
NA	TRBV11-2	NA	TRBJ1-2	CASSLDVQGRYGYTF	TGTGCCAGCAGCTTAGATGTTCAGGGCCGCTATGGCTACACCTTC
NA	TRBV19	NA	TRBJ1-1	CASSISGLTDTEAFF	TGTGCCAGTAGTATATCGGGTCTAACGGACACTGAAGCTTTCTTT
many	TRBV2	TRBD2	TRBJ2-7	CASSVGRLAGFNEQYF	TGTGCCAGCAGTGTTGGACGTCTAGCGGGGTTCAACGAGCAGTACTTC
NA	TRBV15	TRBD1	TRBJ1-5	CATSRGGGSQPQHF	TGTGCCACCAGCAGAGGAGGGGGCAGCCAGCCCCAGCATTTT
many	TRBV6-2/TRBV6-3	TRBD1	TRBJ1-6	CASSPPGQGTLHF	TGTGCCAGCAGCCCGCCGGGACAGGGCACCCTCCACTTT
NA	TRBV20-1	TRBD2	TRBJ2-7	CSARRSKREAEGEQYF	TGCAGTGCTAGGAGGAGTAAGCGGGAGGCCGAAGGGGAGCAGTACTTC
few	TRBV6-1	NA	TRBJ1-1	CASSLKTSGTEAFF	TGTGCCAGCAGTCTTAAGACAAGCGGGACTGAAGCTTTCTTT
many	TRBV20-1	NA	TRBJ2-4	CSASPGRAKNIQYF	TGCAGTGCTAGCCCAGGCCGGGCCAAAAACATTCAGTACTTC
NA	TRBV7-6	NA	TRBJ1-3	CASRGDSGNTIYF	TGTGCCAGCAGAGGGGACTCTGGAAACACCATATATTTT
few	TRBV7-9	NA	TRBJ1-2	CASNQPDRQTYGYTF	TGTGCCAGCAACCAACCTGACAGGCAAACCTATGGCTACACCTTC
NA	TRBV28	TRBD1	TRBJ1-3	CASTPAGTGAGNTIYF	TGTGCCAGCACTCCCGCGGGGACAGGGGCTGGAAACACCATATATTTT
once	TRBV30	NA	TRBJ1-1	CAWSVGDYTEAFF	TGTGCCTGGAGTGTAGGCGACTACACTGAAGCTTTCTTT
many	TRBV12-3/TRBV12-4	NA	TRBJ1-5	CASSLALGNQPQHF	TGTGCCAGCAGTTTAGCGCTCGGCAATCAGCCCCAGCATTTT
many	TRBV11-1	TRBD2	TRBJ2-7	CASSLGLTGTSAYEQYF	TGTGCCAGCAGCTTGGGCTTGACCGGGACTAGCGCCTACGAGCAGTACTTC
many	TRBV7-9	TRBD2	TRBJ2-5	CASSPQSGGQETQYF	TGTGCCAGCAGCCCACAAAGCGGGGGCCAAGAGACCCAGTACTTC